The rows below give T cell receptor beta chains drawn from one sample of a study of T cell responses to AZD1222 COVID-19 vaccine. Generated by immunoSEQ multiplex PCR, the TCRdb table keeps only in-frame clones and is missing some. Among about 72,000 clones listed, 80% to 90% were seen once. Sequencing used peripheral blood, obtained 28 days after the second AZD1222 dose. The source of these receptors is an adult who received the AZD1222 COVID-19 vaccine. CDR3s include the opening cysteine and the closing phenylalanine or tryptophan. D genes are given only for firm matches. Some rows have no size entry. The others give once, few or many, or a class for an expanded clone.

abundance | j_gene | d_gene | v_gene | CDR3nt | CDR3aa
. | TRBJ2-3 | TRBD2 | TRBV11-3 | TGTGCCAGCAGCTCTGGGGGACTAGCGGCCTTGCGGACAGATACGCAGTATTTT | CASSSGGLAALRTDTQYF
once | TRBJ2-1 | . | TRBV4-3 | TGCGCCAGCAGCCAGATGGGGGGATCGGGGAATGAGCAGTTCTTC | CASSQMGGSGNEQFF
. | TRBJ1-3 | . | TRBV19 | TGTGCCAGTAGATTCAGGGTTGATGGAAACACCATATATTTT | CASRFRVDGNTIYF
. | TRBJ1-2 | . | TRBV5-1 | TGCGCCAGCCAAGACGGAAGACCGGACGCCCCTAATGGCTACACCTTC | CASQDGRPDAPNGYTF
. | TRBJ1-2 | TRBD1 | TRBV28 | TGTGCCAGCAGTCCTCACGGACAGGACCGATATGGCTACACCTTC | CASSPHGQDRYGYTF
once | TRBJ2-3 | . | TRBV18 | TGTGCCAGCTCACCGGGCAGGGTAGGCACAGATACGCAGTATTTT | CASSPGRVGTDTQYF
. | TRBJ1-2 | TRBD1 | TRBV9 | TGTGCCAGCAGCCTCGGGACAGGAGCTAACTATGGCTACACCTTC | CASSLGTGANYGYTF
. | TRBJ2-5 | . | TRBV7-8 | TGTGCCAGCAGCTATGTGAGCGGGGAGACCCAGTACTTC | CASSYVSGETQYF
. | TRBJ1-1 | . | TRBV6-1 | TGTGCCAGCACCAACTCCGGGGGGCTGAACACTGAAGCTTTCTTT | CASTNSGGLNTEAFF
once | TRBJ1-1 | . | TRBV6-5 | TGTGCCAGCACCTCTCCCGGGGTTAACACTGAAGCTTTCTTT | CASTSPGVNTEAFF